Shown below are 12 T cell receptor beta chains from a single sample sequenced in a study of blood T cells in healthy people across ages. A sample-barcoded 5' primer and a J-beta primer mix were used in a second PCR of roughly 6 to 12 cycles. One entry per CDR3 protein, called by TCRdb with MiXCR from the 5' RACE reads. The data hold roughly 900,000 distinct CDR3 sequences, with about 30% observed a single time. Sequences were obtained from blood. The origin of the receptors is a woman of 80 years or more in good health.

In its sample, this clonotype was seen many times. The V call is TRBV20-1, the J call TRBJ1-1, with D possibly matching TRBD1 (5 bases). The CDR3 contains 14 residues. V was pared by 3 bases and J by 10 bases, with 21 bases between. CDR1 is DFQATT and CDR2 is SNEGSKA in the germline V gene (reference sequence). The CDR3 coding sequence is TGCAGTGCTAGTGGAGGGACTTCGGAACAGAGAGCTTTCTTT. It specifies CSASGGTSEQRAFF.

This clonotype was recorded at least ten times. The chain employs TRBV3-1 and TRBJ2-3; a possible D gene is TRBD2 (5 bases). Germline V gene lookup returns CDR1 LGHDT and CDR2 YNNKEL (reference sequence). The V and J ends lost 1 base and 8 bases respectively, with 13 bases between them. The CDR3 loop spans 14 amino acids. The CDR3 nucleotides read TGTGCCAGCAGCCAAGCTGGGGAGCTGGGTACGCAGTATTTT. This translates into CASSQAGELGTQYF.

Ten or more counts support this clonotype. V is TRBV6-2 or TRBV6-3 and J is TRBJ1-4, with TRBD1 matching 7 bases. J gave up 8 bases and V 5 bases, and 8 bases lay outside the gene matches. Per germline, CDR1 MNHEY and CDR2 SVGEGT. The CDR3 is made up of 14 amino acids. The CDR3 is CASSPGTAIEKLFF. The CDR3 DNA follows: TGTGCCAGCAGTCCCGGGACAGCTATAGAAAAACTGTTTTTT.

The genes are TRBV3-1 and TRBJ2-2; 7 nucleotides agree with TRBD1. V shed 3 bases and J 1 base; nucleotides not matched to a gene: 5. CDR3 length: 16 residues. Germline V gene sequence: CDR1 LGHDT, CDR2 YNNKEL (reference sequence). The DNA of the CDR3 is TGTGCCAGCAGCCAGGCCTGGACAGGGAACACCGGGGAGCTGTTTTTT. This gives the protein CASSQAWTGNTGELFF.

The chain carries TRBV27 and TRBJ1-1; D gene ambiguous. Germline assignment: CDR1 MNHEY and CDR2 SMNVEV (reference sequence). Between the trimmed V and J ends, which lost 2 bases and 0 bases, there was a span of 10 bases. The length of the CDR3 is 15 residues. The CDR3 protein is CASSLDRAMNTEAFF. The CDR3 coding sequence is TGTGCCAGCAGTTTAGATCGGGCAATGAACACTGAAGCTTTCTTT.

This chain uses TRBV7-2 with TRBJ2-6; D assignment may be TRBD1 or TRBD2 (6 bases each). This CDR3 comprises 18 residues. Germline V gene sequence: CDR1 SGHTA, CDR2 FQGNSA. Trimming pared 5 bases from V and 2 bases from J, leaving 19 bases between. Here the CDR3 DNA reads TGTGCCAGCAGCCCACTGTGGGGGGCGCTCACTGGGGCCAACGTCCTGACTTTC. As protein: CASSPLWGALTGANVLTF.

The table lists this clonotype with a few counts. V usage is TRBV19 and J usage is TRBJ2-1, with TRBD1 as a possible D gene (5 bases). Deletions cut 6 bases from V and 9 bases from J, with 18 bases between. The CDR3 is 14 residues long. From germline, CDR1 is LNHDA and CDR2 SQIVND (reference sequence). CDR3 sequence reads: CASRDGGALGEQFF. The CDR3 DNA reads TGTGCCAGTAGGGATGGTGGGGCCTTGGGTGAGCAGTTCTTC. Full variable domain (outside the CDR3, taken from reference TRBV19 and TRBJ2-1): DGGITQSPKYLFRKEGQNVTLSCEQNLNHDAMYWYRQDPGQGLRLIYYSQIVNDFQKGDIAEGYSVSREKKESFPLTVTSAQKNPTAFYLCASRDGGALGEQFFGPGTRLTVL.

This clonotype was observed many times. J is TRBJ1-4 and V is TRBV3-1; D is undetermined. The CDR3 totals 15 residues. The ends were cut back, 2 bases at V and 3 bases at J, with 10 bases in the middle. The germline V gene has CDR1 LGHDT and CDR2 YNNKEL (reference sequence). The CDR3 reads CASSQRVQSNEKLFF. As DNA, the CDR3 is TGTGCCAGCAGCCAAAGGGTTCAGTCTAATGAAAAACTGTTTTTT.

This clonotype has more than one count but fewer than ten. This chain connects TRBV15 to TRBJ2-3; 10 bases are shared with TRBD2. This CDR3 has 15 amino acids. Unmatched junction bases numbered 4, after V lost 6 bases and J lost 1 base. Germline V lookup: CDR1 LNHNV, CDR2 YYDKDF (reference sequence). CDR3 sequence: CATRGLAGGTDTQYF. CDR3 DNA sequence: TGTGCCACCAGGGGTCTAGCGGGGGGCACAGATACGCAGTATTTT.

There are a few counts of this clonotype. The chain links TRBV9 to TRBJ1-2; D perhaps matches TRBD1 (5 bases). Looked up from germline, CDR1 is SGDLS and CDR2 is YYNGEE. V was trimmed by 3 bases and J by 4 bases, leaving 13 bases between them. The CDR3 has 14 amino acids. CDR3 nucleotide sequence: TGTGCCAGCAGCGCTGGTAGGGGTGGCTATGGCTACACCTTC. Its translation: CASSAGRGGYGYTF. The complete variable domain, with remaining parts taken from reference TRBV9 and TRBJ1-2, reads DSGVTQTPKHLITATGQRVTLRCSPRSGDLSVYWYQQSLDQGLQFLIQYYNGEERAKGNILERFSAQQFPDLHSELNLSSLELGDSALYFCASSAGRGGYGYTFGSGTRLTVV.

This clonotype was counted many times. In DNA form, the CDR3 reads TGTGCCAGCAGCCAACCTCGGGCCGAGCAGTTCTTC. This gives the protein CASSQPRAEQFF. This chain links TRBV3-1 with TRBJ2-1, with unresolved D. Deletions cut 2 bases from V and 10 bases from J, with 9 bases between. This CDR3 is built from 12 residues. The germline gives CDR1 LGHDT, CDR2 YNNKEL (reference sequence).

This chain links TRBV7-6 with TRBJ2-5; D is unresolved. CDR3 length: 14 residues. CDR1 is SGHVS and CDR2 is FNYEAQ in the germline V gene. Trimming cost V 8 bases and J 11 bases, with 24 bases left between them. The CDR3 DNA reads TGTGCCAGCCCCCTCCCGTGGACGATGGCTCGGCAGTACTTC. Its protein is CASPLPWTMARQYF.